A single TCR beta chain is shown here with its context. Its antigen remains unidentified. Its ends do not fully match the called genes, so a read error is possible. The identical CDR3 is also encoded by other nucleotide sequences in the sample. Specified treatment: oral pan-JAK inhibitor, 5-10 mg twice daily. Alopecia areata patients gave lesional scalp punch biopsies and peripheral blood samples. This record comes from a study of CD8+ T cells in alopecia areata. Notes on the study in general: Higher clonality and more expanded CD8+ clones appeared in lesional than normal scalp.

Investigators isolated RNA and reverse transcribed it into cDNA to act as the sequencing template. Method: immunoSEQ multiplex PCR; TCRdb's copy keeps in-frame clones and lacks some. Of about 92,000 clones listed, around 40% are singletons. The CDR3 length is 12 residues. Germline CDR1 reads GTSNPN; CDR2 reads SVGIG (reference sequence). This sequence originates from a human donor with alopecia areata. V and J are TRBV30 and TRBJ2-7; perhaps D is TRBD1 or TRBD2 (5 bases each). Sequenced material: CD8+ T cells sorted from blood, taken at week 24, from a patient treated with tofacitinib. The chain's CDR3 is CAWSVGGYEQYF. CDR3 in DNA: TGTGCCTGGAGTGTTGGGGGATACGAACAGTACTTC.